This T cell receptor (beta chain) was recovered during a study of neurological immune-mediated disorders. Via MiXCR, TCRdb re-called the 5' RACE reads, giving one row per CDR3 protein. In the table there are about 79,000 distinct CDR3 sequences, approximately 14% of which are singletons. V lost 5 bases and J lost 7, with 14 bases in between. The CDR3 sequence is 14 residues long. This clonotype was sampled from a woman between 50 and 59 years old in good health. The J gene is TRBJ2-2, the V gene TRBV12-3 or TRBV12-4; D is uncertain. The sequenced sample was PBMCs. DNA for the CDR3: TGTGCCAGCAGTCGGAAAGAAGGAATCGGGGAGCTGTTTTTT. Translation: CASSRKEGIGELFF.